The 4 T cell receptor beta chains below all came from one sample that was sequenced in a study of blood T cell repertoires in COVID-19. Measured with immunoSEQ multiplex PCR; TCRdb has only the in-frame clones, and not every one. This table holds 60,000 to 80,000 clones, almost 85% found once. The sequencing input was peripheral blood. Receptor source: a man aged 50 or older with acute or convalescent COVID-19.

V gene TRBV27 combines with J gene TRBJ1-6; 8 bases fit TRBD1. This CDR3 is built from 17 residues. J lost 6 bases, V lost 5 bases, and 12 bases had no gene match. Germline loops: CDR1 MNHEY, CDR2 SMNVEV (reference sequence). This CDR3 reads CASSRTGNLVSNSPLHF. CDR3 bases: TGTGCCAGCAGTAGGACAGGGAATCTTGTCTCTAATTCACCCCTCCACTTT.

This clone was observed a single time. The gene calls are TRBV9 and TRBJ2-1, with D maybe TRBD2 (6 bases). The CDR3 sequence is 15 residues long. CDR1 and CDR2 (germline): SGDLS, YYNGEE. V lost 0 bases and J lost 2, with 9 bases in between. This CDR3 is CASSVAAGPYNEQFF. CDR3 DNA sequence: TGTGCCAGCAGCGTAGCCGCGGGGCCCTACAATGAGCAGTTCTTC.

V and J are TRBV19 and TRBJ2-7, with 9 positions matching TRBD1. This CDR3 has 18 amino acids. The germline CDR1 and CDR2 sequences are LNHDA and SQIVND (reference sequence). V lost 6 bases and J lost 6; bases outside the gene matches: 21. The CDR3 spells CASSLWTGDTYRAFEQYV. The CDR3 nucleotides are TGTGCCAGTAGCTTGTGGACAGGGGATACCTACCGGGCGTTCGAGCAGTACGTC.

This sequence joins TRBV3-1 (or the pseudogene TRBV3-2) and TRBJ1-1; 9 nucleotides match TRBD1. With V trimmed by 5 bases and J by 3 bases, 10 bases remained unmatched. Germline loops: CDR1 LGHDT, CDR2 YNNKEL (reference sequence). The CDR3 is 16 amino acids. CDR3: CASSYGTGLDDTEAFF. The DNA of the CDR3 is TGTGCCAGCAGCTACGGGACAGGGCTCGATGACACTGAAGCTTTCTTT.